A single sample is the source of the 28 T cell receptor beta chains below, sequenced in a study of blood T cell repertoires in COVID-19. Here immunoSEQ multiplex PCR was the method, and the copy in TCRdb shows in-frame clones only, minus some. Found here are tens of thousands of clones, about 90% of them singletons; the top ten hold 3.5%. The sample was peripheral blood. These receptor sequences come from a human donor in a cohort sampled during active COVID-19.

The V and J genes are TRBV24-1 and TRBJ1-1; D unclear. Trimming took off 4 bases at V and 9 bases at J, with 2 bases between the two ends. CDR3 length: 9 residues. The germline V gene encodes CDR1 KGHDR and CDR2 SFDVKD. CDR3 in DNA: TGTGCCACCAGTGACAAAGCTTTCTTT. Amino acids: CATSDKAFF.

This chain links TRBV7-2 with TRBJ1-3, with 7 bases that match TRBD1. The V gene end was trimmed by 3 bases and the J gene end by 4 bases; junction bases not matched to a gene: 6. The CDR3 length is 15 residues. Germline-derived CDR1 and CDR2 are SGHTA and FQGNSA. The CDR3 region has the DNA TGTGCCAGCAGCTTTCGACAGGGTTCCGGAAACACCATATATTTT. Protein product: CASSFRQGSGNTIYF.

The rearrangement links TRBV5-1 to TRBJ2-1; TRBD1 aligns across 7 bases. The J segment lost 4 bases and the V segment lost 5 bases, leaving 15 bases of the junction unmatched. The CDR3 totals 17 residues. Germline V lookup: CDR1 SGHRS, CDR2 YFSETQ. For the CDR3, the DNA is TGCGCCAGCAGTCAAACAGGGGCGGCACTAGGATACAATGAGCAGTTCTTC. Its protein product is CASSQTGAALGYNEQFF.

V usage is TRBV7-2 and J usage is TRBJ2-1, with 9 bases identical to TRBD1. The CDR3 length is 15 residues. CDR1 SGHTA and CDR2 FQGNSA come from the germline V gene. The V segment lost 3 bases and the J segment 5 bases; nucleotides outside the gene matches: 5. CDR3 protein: CASSLGTGSHNEQFF. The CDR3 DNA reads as TGTGCCAGCAGCTTGGGGACAGGGAGCCACAATGAGCAGTTCTTC.

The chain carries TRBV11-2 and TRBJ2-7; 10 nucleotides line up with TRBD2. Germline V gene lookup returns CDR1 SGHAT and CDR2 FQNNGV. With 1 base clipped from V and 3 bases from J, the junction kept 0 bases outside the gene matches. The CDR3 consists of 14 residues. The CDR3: CASSLGLAGYEQYF. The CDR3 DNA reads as TGTGCCAGCAGCTTAGGACTAGCGGGCTACGAGCAGTACTTC. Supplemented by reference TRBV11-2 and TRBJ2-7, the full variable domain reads EAGVAQSPRYKIIEKRQSVAFWCNPISGHATLYWYQQILGQGPKLLIQFQNNGVVDDSQLPKDRFSAERLKGVDSTLKIQPAKLEDSAVYLCASSLGLAGYEQYFGPGTRLTVT.

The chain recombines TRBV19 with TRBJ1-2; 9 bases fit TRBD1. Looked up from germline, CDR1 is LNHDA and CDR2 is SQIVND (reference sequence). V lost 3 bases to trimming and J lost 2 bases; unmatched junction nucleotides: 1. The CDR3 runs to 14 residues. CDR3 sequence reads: CASSIDRGNYGYTF. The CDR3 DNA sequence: TGTGCCAGTAGTATTGACAGGGGGAACTATGGCTACACCTTC. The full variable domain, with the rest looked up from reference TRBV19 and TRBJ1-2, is DGGITQSPKYLFRKEGQNVTLSCEQNLNHDAMYWYRQDPGQGLRLIYYSQIVNDFQKGDIAEGYSVSREKKESFPLTVTSAQKNPTAFYLCASSIDRGNYGYTFGSGTRLTVV.

The CDR3 region has the DNA TGTGCCAGCTCACCAGGGGCATTGAACACTGAAGCTTTCTTT. Its protein product is CASSPGALNTEAFF. V usage is TRBV18 and J usage is TRBJ1-1, with D possibly being TRBD1 (5 bases). The CDR3 totals 14 residues. Germline V gives CDR1 KGHSH, CDR2 LQKENI. V was shortened by 2 bases and J by 0 bases, with 7 bases between the two germline ends.

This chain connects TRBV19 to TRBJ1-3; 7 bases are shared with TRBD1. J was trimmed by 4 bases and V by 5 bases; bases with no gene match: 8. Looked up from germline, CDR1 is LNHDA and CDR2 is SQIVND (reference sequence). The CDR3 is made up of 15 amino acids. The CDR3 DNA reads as TGTGCCAGTAGTCCAAGGACAGGTGGAGGAAACACCATATATTTT. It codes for CASSPRTGGGNTIYF.

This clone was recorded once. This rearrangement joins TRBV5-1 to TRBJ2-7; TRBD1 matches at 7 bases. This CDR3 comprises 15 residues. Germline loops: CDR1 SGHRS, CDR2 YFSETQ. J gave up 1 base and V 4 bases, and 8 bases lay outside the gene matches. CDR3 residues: CASSRVAGGSYEQYF. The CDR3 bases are TGCGCCAGCAGCCGCGTGGCAGGGGGATCCTACGAGCAGTACTTC.

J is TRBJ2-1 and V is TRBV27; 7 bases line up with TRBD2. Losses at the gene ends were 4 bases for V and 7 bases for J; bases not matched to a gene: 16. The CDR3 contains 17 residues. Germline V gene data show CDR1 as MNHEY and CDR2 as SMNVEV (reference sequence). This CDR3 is CASSSKKTGTIGNEQFF. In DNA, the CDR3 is TGTGCCAGCAGTTCCAAAAAGACCGGGACTATAGGGAATGAGCAGTTCTTC.

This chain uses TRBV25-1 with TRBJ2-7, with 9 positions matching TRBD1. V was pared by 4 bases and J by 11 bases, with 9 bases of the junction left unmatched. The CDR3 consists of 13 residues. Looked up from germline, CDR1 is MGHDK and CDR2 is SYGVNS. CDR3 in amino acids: CASSVGDRGSEYF. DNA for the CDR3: TGTGCCAGCAGTGTTGGAGACAGGGGGTCAGAGTACTTC.

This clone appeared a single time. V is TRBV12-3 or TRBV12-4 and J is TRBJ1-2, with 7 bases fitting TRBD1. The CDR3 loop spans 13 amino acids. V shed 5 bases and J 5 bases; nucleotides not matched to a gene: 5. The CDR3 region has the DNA TGTGCCAGCAGTGACAGGGCGGGGTATGGCTACACCTTC. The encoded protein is CASSDRAGYGYTF.

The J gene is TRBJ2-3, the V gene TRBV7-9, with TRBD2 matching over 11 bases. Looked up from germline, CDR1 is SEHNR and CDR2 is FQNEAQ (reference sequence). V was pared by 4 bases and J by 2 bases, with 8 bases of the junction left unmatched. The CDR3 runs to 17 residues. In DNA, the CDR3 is TGTGCCAGCAGCTCACCGGGACTAGCGGTGCTCACAGATACGCAGTATTTT. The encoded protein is CASSSPGLAVLTDTQYF. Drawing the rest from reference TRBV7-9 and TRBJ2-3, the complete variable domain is DTGVSQNPRHKITKRGQNVTFRCDPISEHNRLYWYRQTLGQGPEFLTYFQNEAQLEKSRLLSDRFSAERPKGSFSTLEIQRTEQGDSAMYLCASSSPGLAVLTDTQYFGPGTRLTVL.

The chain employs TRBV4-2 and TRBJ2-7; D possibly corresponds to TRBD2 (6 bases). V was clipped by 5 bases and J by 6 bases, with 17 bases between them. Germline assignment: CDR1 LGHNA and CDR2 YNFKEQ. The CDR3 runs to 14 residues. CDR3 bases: TGTGCCAGCAGCTCCCCGGGACTGGTGGGCGAGCAGTACTTC. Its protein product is CASSSPGLVGEQYF.

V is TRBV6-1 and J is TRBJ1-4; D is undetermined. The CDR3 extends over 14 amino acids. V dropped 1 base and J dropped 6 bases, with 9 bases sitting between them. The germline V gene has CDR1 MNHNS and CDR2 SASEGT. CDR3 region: CASSEGGGYEKLFF. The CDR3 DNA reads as TGTGCCAGCAGTGAAGGGGGAGGGTATGAAAAACTGTTTTTT.

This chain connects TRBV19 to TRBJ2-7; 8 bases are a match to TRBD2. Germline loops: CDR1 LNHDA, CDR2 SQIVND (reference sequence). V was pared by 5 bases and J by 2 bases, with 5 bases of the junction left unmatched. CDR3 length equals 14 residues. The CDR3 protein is CASSQRGWAYEQYF. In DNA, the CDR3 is TGTGCCAGTAGTCAGCGGGGGTGGGCCTACGAGCAGTACTTC.

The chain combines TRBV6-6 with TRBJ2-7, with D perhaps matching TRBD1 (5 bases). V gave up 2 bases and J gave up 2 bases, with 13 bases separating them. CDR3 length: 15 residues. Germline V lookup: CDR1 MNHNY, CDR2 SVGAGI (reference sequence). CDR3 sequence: CASSYGQGIAYEQYF. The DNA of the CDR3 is TGTGCCAGCAGTTACGGTCAGGGTATTGCCTACGAGCAGTACTTC.

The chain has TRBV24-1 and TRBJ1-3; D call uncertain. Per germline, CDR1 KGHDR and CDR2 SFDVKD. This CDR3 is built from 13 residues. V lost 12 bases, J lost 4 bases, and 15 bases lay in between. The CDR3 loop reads CAAPEPTGNTIYF. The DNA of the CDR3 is TGTGCCGCCCCCGAGCCCACCGGAAACACCATATATTTT.

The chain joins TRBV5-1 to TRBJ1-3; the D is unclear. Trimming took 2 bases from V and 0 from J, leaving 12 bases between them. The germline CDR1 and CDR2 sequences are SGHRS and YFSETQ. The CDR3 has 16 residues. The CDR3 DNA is TGCGCCAGCAGCTTAGGAGGGAAGAGCTCTGGAAACACCATATATTTT. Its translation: CASSLGGKSSGNTIYF. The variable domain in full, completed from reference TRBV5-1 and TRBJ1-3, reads KAGVTQTPRYLIKTRGQQVTLSCSPISGHRSVSWYQQTPGQGLQFLFEYFSETQRNKGNFPGRFSGRQFSNSRSEMNVSTLELGDSALYLCASSLGGKSSGNTIYFGEGSWLTVV.

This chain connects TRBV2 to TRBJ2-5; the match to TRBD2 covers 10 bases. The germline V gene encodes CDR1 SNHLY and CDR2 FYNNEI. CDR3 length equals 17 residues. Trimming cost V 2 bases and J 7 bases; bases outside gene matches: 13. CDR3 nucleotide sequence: TGTGCCAGCAGTGAACAGGGTTCTAGCGGGGGCCGGGGGACCCAGTACTTC. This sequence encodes CASSEQGSSGGRGTQYF.

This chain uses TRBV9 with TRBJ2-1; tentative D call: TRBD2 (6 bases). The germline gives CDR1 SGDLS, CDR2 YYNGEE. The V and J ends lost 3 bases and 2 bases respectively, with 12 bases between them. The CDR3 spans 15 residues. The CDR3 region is CASSERDSPYNEQFF. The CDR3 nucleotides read TGTGCCAGCAGCGAGAGGGACTCCCCCTACAATGAGCAGTTCTTC.

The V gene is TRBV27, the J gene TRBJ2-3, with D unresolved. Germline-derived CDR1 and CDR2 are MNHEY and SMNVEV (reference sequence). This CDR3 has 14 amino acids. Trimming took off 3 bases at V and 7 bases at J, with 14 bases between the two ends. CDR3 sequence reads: CASSLSRLVNTQYF. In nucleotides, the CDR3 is TGTGCCAGCAGTTTGTCCAGGCTGGTGAATACGCAGTATTTT.

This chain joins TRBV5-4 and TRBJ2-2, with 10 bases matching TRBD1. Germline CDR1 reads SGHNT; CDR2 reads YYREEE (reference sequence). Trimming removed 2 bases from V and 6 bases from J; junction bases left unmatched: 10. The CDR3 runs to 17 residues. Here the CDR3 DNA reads TGTGCCAGCAGCTTAGAAACGACAGGGGGCGTCTCCGGGGAGCTGTTTTTT. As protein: CASSLETTGGVSGELFF.

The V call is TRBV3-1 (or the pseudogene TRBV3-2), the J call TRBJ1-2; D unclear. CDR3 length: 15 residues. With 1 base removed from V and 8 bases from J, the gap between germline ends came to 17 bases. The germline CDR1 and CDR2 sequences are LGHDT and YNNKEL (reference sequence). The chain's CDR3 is CASSQGLPGTVGYTF. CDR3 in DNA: TGTGCCAGCAGCCAAGGATTACCGGGTACTGTAGGCTACACCTTC.

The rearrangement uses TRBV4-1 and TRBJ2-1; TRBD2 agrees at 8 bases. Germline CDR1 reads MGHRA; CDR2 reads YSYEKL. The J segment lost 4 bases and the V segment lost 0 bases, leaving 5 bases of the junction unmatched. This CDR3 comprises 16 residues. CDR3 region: CASSQDSRGGYNEQFF. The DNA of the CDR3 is TGCGCCAGCAGCCAAGATAGCCGGGGGGGTTACAATGAGCAGTTCTTC.

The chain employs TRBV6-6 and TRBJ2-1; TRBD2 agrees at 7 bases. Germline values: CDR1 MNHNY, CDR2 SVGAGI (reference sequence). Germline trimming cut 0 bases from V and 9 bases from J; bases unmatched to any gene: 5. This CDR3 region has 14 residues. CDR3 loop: CASSYSGREGEQFF. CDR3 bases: TGTGCCAGCAGTTACTCGGGCAGGGAGGGTGAGCAGTTCTTC.

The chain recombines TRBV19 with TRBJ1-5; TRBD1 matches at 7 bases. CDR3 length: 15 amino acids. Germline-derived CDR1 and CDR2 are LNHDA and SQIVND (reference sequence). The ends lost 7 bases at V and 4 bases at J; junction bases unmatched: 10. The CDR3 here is CASTQDRNGNQPQHF. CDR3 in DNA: TGTGCCAGTACCCAGGACAGGAATGGAAATCAGCCCCAGCATTTT.

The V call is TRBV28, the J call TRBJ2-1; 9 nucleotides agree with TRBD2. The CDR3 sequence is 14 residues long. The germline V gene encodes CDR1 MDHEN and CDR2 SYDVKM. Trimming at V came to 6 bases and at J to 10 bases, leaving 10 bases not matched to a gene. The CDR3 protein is CASSLPGAGGEQFF. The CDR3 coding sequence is TGTGCCAGCAGCCTCCCGGGAGCGGGGGGAGAGCAGTTCTTC.